Reported below is one T cell receptor (beta chain). What the recovered Cohort 3 donors had was two negative PCRs, clearance, or symptom resolution. Authors' data handling: Scientists estimated how many nucleated cells there were by amplifying reference gene primers. Data came from immunoSEQ multiplex PCR; TCRdb stores just in-frame clones and leaves some out. The V and J calls and clone size come from that table; D and trimming were worked out from the DNA. The table has fewer than 450,000 clones, around 89% seen once. The sample belongs to a study of blood T cell repertoires in COVID-19. Study as a whole: Researchers got acute and convalescent COVID-19 samples from the United States, Italy and Spain. PBMCs, B-cell-depleted T cells, or T cells provided the cDNA or gDNA that made up the material.

Trimming took 2 bases from V and 1 from J, leaving 9 bases between them. The CDR3 loop spans 14 amino acids. CDR1 MNHEY and CDR2 SVGAGI come from the germline V gene. The source of this sequence is a woman between 18 and 29 years old who had recovered from COVID-19. The rearrangement links TRBV6-5 to TRBJ2-7, with a possible D match to TRBD2 (5 bases). Sequencing used PBMCs or T cells enriched from blood (not recorded which). The DNA of the CDR3 is TGTGCCAGCAGTTACGTCTGGGAGTCCTACGAGCAGTACTTC. Protein: CASSYVWESYEQYF.